Below, one T cell receptor (beta chain) is given with its context. These data belong to a study of blood T cell repertoires in COVID-19. Looking at the study overall: Samples taken during acute and convalescent COVID-19 were collected in the United States, Italy and Spain.

Per the original methods: Nucleated cell number was recorded as an estimate derived from reference gene primer amplification. Sequenced by immunoSEQ multiplex PCR; TCRdb stores in-frame clones only, minus some. V and J calls and clone size are those listed in that table; D and trimming were worked out from the DNA. The sample lists about 110,000 clones, over 65% occurring once. V dropped 6 bases and J dropped 4 bases, with 7 bases sitting between them. There are 11 residues in the CDR3. This TCR was recovered from a woman older than 75 with acute or convalescent COVID-19. This chain connects TRBV12-3 or TRBV12-4 to TRBJ2-7; weak D call: TRBD2 (5 bases). Sample: peripheral blood. The CDR3 coding sequence is TGTGCCAGCAGCGGCGGGTACGAGCAGTACTTC. Residues: CASSGGYEQYF.